The entry below describes one T cell receptor (beta chain). These data are taken from a study of blood T cell repertoires in COVID-19. The overall study: Both acute and convalescent COVID-19 samples were obtained from the United States, Italy and Spain. Nucleic acid was either cDNA or gDNA, and it came from T cells, B-cell-depleted T cells, or PBMCs.

Original handling: Estimation of nucleated cell counts relied on the amplification of reference gene primers. Profiled with immunoSEQ multiplex PCR; TCRdb holds only in-frame clones, not every one. The DNA gave D and trimming, while V, J and clone size come from that table. The sample records tens of thousands of clones, about 91% being singletons. The germline V gene encodes CDR1 LGHDT and CDR2 YNNKEL (reference sequence). This CDR3 has 16 amino acids. Trimming left V 8 bases short and J 0 bases short, with 17 bases between. The V call is TRBV3-1 (or the pseudogene TRBV3-2), the J call TRBJ2-1, with D tentatively TRBD1 (5 bases). This TCR derives from a man in his 60s with acute or convalescent COVID-19. The sequencing sample was made of peripheral blood. CDR3 DNA: TGTGCCAGCGCTTTTCAGGGCGCCAGCTCCTACAATGAGCAGTTCTTC. This translates into CASAFQGASSYNEQFF.